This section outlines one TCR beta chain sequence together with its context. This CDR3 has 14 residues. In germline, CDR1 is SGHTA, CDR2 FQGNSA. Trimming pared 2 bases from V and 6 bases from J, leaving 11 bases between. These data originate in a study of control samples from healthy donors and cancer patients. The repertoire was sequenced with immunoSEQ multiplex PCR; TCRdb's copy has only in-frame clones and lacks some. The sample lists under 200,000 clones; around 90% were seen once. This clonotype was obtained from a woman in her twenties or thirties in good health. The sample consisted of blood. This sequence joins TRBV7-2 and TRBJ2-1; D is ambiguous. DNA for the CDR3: TGTGCCAGCAGCTTATCCGGGTACAGCAATGAGCAGTTCTTC. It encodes CASSLSGYSNEQFF. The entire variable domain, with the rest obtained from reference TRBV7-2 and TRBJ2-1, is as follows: GAGVSQSPSNKVTEKGKDVELRCDPISGHTALYWYRQSLGQGLEFLIYFQGNSAPDKSGLPSDRFSAERTGGSVSTLTIQRTQQEDSAVYLCASSLSGYSNEQFFGPGTRLTVL.